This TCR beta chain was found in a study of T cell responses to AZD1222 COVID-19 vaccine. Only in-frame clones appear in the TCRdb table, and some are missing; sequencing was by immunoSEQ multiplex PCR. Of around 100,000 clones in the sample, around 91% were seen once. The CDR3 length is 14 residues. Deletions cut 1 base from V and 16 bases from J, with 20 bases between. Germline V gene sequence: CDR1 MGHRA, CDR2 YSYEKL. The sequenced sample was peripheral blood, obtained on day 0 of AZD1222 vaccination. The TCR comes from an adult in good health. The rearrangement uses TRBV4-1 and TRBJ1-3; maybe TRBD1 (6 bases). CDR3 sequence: CASSQVDRPRGNYF. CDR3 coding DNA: TGCGCCAGCAGCCAAGTTGACAGGCCGCGGGGGAACTATTTT.